This T cell receptor (beta chain) is drawn from a study of beta chain features in type 1 diabetes. Findings and caveats of the study: Patients with Type 1 diabetes showed moderately but significantly shorter TCRB CDR3s in all four CD4+ subsets.

The CDR3 loop spans 14 amino acids. Germline-derived CDR1 and CDR2 are SGHRS and YFSETQ. V lost 4 bases and J lost 2; bases outside the gene matches: 2. Over 95% purity was reached by all sorted populations. This clone was seen more than once but under ten times. What it binds is unknown. Expressed TCRB transcripts were sequenced after all isolated RNA was converted to cDNA. The assay was immunoSEQ multiplex PCR, and TCRdb's table has in-frame clones only and misses some. The repertoire holds around 250,000 clones, roughly an eighth seen once, with approximately 0.015% in the top ten. Material: naive CD4+ T cells from blood. The V and J genes are TRBV5-1 and TRBJ2-1, with 8 nucleotides matching TRBD2. This clonotype was sampled from a man aged 25 to 40 with type 1 diabetes. The CDR3 DNA follows: TGCGCCAGCAGCGGGGGACTAGCCTACAATGAGCAGTTCTTC. The encoded protein is CASSGGLAYNEQFF.